These 21 T cell receptor beta chains were sequenced from one sample in a study of cytomegalovirus exposure and HLA in healthy donors. Primers included in the PCR were 60 Vbeta and 13 Jbeta primers. Data came from immunoSEQ multiplex PCR; TCRdb stores just in-frame clones and leaves some out. The sample lists around 150,000 clones; 80% were seen once. Source material: PBMCs. The receptor source for this set is a woman aged 40 to 50 in good health and CMV-seronegative.

This clone has just a few counts. The chain uses TRBV19 and TRBJ1-2; tentatively, D is TRBD1 (6 bases). CDR3 length: 14 amino acids. V dropped 3 bases and J dropped 3 bases, with 11 bases sitting between them. The V gene's germline CDR1 is LNHDA and CDR2 SQIVND (reference sequence). The DNA for the CDR3 is TGTGCCAGTAGTATTGGACAGTCCTACTATGGCTACACCTTC. It codes for CASSIGQSYYGYTF.

The V call is TRBV20-1, the J call TRBJ1-2; no clear D. The V gene's germline CDR1 is DFQATT and CDR2 SNEGSKA (reference sequence). V dropped 6 bases and J dropped 8 bases, with 10 bases sitting between them. CDR3 length equals 10 residues. CDR3 DNA sequence: TGCAGTGCCACGAGAGCAGGCTACACCTTC. Translating it yields CSATRAGYTF.

The sample holds one count of this clone. This chain links TRBV6-6 with TRBJ2-1, with D perhaps TRBD2 (5 bases). The CDR3 has 12 residues. Germline loops: CDR1 MNHNY, CDR2 SVGAGI (reference sequence). V was clipped by 6 bases and J by 7 bases, with 10 bases between them. DNA for the CDR3: TGTGCCAGCAGCCCCGAGGGTAATGAGCAGTTCTTC. Translating gives CASSPEGNEQFF.

The chain is built from TRBV27 and TRBJ2-1, with no clear D. V dropped 0 bases and J dropped 3 bases, with 9 bases sitting between them. The CDR3 sequence is 15 residues long. Germline CDR1 reads MNHEY; CDR2 reads SMNVEV (reference sequence). This CDR3 is CASSLSVSGYNEQFF. In DNA form, the CDR3 reads TGTGCCAGCAGTTTATCTGTTTCCGGCTACAATGAGCAGTTCTTC.

The chain links TRBV9 to TRBJ2-5; 7 nucleotides align to TRBD2. V gave up 0 bases and J gave up 1 base; unmatched junction bases: 0. The CDR3 spans 14 residues. In germline, CDR1 is SGDLS, CDR2 YYNGEE. In DNA form, the CDR3 reads TGTGCCAGCAGCGTAGGGGGGGGCCAAGAGACCCAGTACTTC. Its translation is CASSVGGGQETQYF.

V and J are TRBV14 and TRBJ1-1; 7 bases are shared with TRBD1. The V gene's germline CDR1 is SGHDN and CDR2 FVKESK. The CDR3 contains 13 residues. J lost 3 bases, V lost 4 bases, and 2 bases had no gene match. CDR3 DNA: TGTGCCAGCAGCCTCACAGGGGACACTGAAGCTTTCTTT. Protein sequence: CASSLTGDTEAFF.

V usage is TRBV10-3 and J usage is TRBJ2-2; 9 bases are shared with TRBD2. The CDR3 covers 19 residues. Looked up from germline, CDR1 is ENHRY and CDR2 is SYGVKD. V shed 1 base, J shed 5 bases, and the junction held 14 bases outside the gene matches. The CDR3 sequence: CAISEFRKAGGPGTGELFF. DNA of the CDR3: TGTGCCATCAGTGAGTTTCGGAAGGCGGGAGGGCCCGGGACCGGGGAGCTGTTTTTT.

The rearrangement links TRBV4-2 to TRBJ1-5; D is perhaps TRBD1 (5 bases). The length of the CDR3 is 13 residues. Germline V gene sequence: CDR1 LGHNA, CDR2 YNFKEQ. Between the trimmed V and J ends, which lost 3 bases and 7 bases, there was a span of 10 bases. The chain's CDR3 is CASSHKDNQPQHF. The DNA for the CDR3 is TGTGCCAGCAGCCACAAGGACAACCAGCCCCAGCATTTT.

The V and J genes are TRBV10-3 and TRBJ1-1; D is possibly TRBD1 (5 bases). Germline lookup yields CDR1 ENHRY and CDR2 SYGVKD. The V end lost 4 bases, the J end lost 0 bases, and 12 bases lay between the germline ends. The CDR3 has 15 amino acids. The DNA of the CDR3 is TGTGCCATCAGTGTGCGGGGACCCATGAACACTGAAGCTTTCTTT. This translates into CAISVRGPMNTEAFF.

V usage is TRBV5-1 and J usage is TRBJ2-7; D gene unclear. CDR1 SGHRS and CDR2 YFSETQ come from the germline V gene. The V and J ends lost 0 bases and 1 base respectively, with 2 bases between them. This CDR3 is 12 amino acids long. CDR3 sequence reads: CASSLVSYEQYF. DNA of the CDR3: TGCGCCAGCAGCTTGGTATCCTACGAGCAGTACTTC.

The CDR3 protein is CSGGTARNEKLFF. CDR3 DNA sequence: TGCAGCGGCGGGACCGCCCGTAATGAAAAACTGTTTTTT. V usage is TRBV29-1 and J usage is TRBJ1-4, with D possibly TRBD1 on 5 matching bases. The CDR3 runs to 13 residues. Trimming removed 7 bases at V and 4 bases at J, with 13 bases between. Germline V CDR1 and CDR2: SQVTM, ANQGSEA.

The chain employs TRBV4-2 and TRBJ2-1; TRBD2 agrees at 11 bases. Per germline, CDR1 LGHNA and CDR2 YNFKEQ. The CDR3 spans 15 residues. J lost 6 bases, V lost 4 bases, and 5 bases had no gene match. In DNA form, the CDR3 reads TGTGCCAGCAGCCTAGATAGCGGGAGGGGCAATGAGCAGTTCTTC. It specifies CASSLDSGRGNEQFF.

This clone was found once. The V gene is TRBV2, the J gene TRBJ2-3, with 11 bases that match TRBD2. The CDR3 runs to 15 residues. V lost 3 bases and J lost 5; bases outside the gene matches: 4. Germline lookup yields CDR1 SNHLY and CDR2 FYNNEI. The CDR3 region is CASSELGLAVDTQYF. The CDR3, as DNA: TGTGCCAGCAGTGAGCTGGGACTAGCGGTAGATACGCAGTATTTT.

The V gene is TRBV2, the J gene TRBJ2-5; 10 bases map to TRBD1. The CDR3 length is 15 residues. The germline CDR1 and CDR2 sequences are SNHLY and FYNNEI. V shed 7 bases, J shed 5 bases, and the junction held 10 bases outside the gene matches. The CDR3 coding sequence is TGTGCCAGCAAATCAAGTCCGGGACAGGGGGAGACCCAGTACTTC. It is translated as CASKSSPGQGETQYF.

The genes are TRBV7-6 and TRBJ1-4; 7 nucleotides align to TRBD1. CDR3 size: 15 residues. Germline V gene sequence: CDR1 SGHVS, CDR2 FNYEAQ. Losses at the gene ends were 5 bases for V and 3 bases for J; bases not matched to a gene: 6. This CDR3 is CASSLGTAANEKLFF. DNA of the CDR3: TGTGCCAGCAGCCTCGGGACAGCGGCTAATGAAAAACTGTTTTTT.

This CDR3 reads CASRMGDRGEKLFF. The CDR3 DNA reads TGTGCCAGTAGAATGGGGGACAGGGGCGAAAAACTGTTTTTT. J is TRBJ1-4 and V is TRBV19; 10 nucleotides line up with TRBD1. Germline V lookup: CDR1 LNHDA, CDR2 SQIVND (reference sequence). The length of the CDR3 is 14 residues. V lost 6 bases, J lost 8 bases, and 6 bases stayed unmatched. Filled out from reference TRBV19 and TRBJ1-4, the complete variable domain reads DGGITQSPKYLFRKEGQNVTLSCEQNLNHDAMYWYRQDPGQGLRLIYYSQIVNDFQKGDIAEGYSVSREKKESFPLTVTSAQKNPTAFYLCASRMGDRGEKLFFGSGTQLSVL.

This clone was observed a single time. CDR3 sequence: CATSRAGSYERKGQFF. The DNA of the CDR3 is TGTGCCACCAGCAGAGCGGGGTCCTATGAGAGGAAGGGGCAGTTCTTC. This chain links TRBV15 with TRBJ2-1, with a weak D call TRBD2 (5 bases). V shed 1 base and J shed 12 bases, with 22 bases lying between them. Per the germline V gene, CDR1 is LNHNV and CDR2 is YYDKDF (reference sequence). The CDR3 covers 16 residues.

The V call is TRBV6-4, the J call TRBJ2-1; 9 nucleotides line up with TRBD2. CDR3 length: 20 residues. With V trimmed by 0 bases and J by 0 bases, 12 bases remained unmatched. CDR1 MRHNA and CDR2 SNTAGT come from the germline V gene. This CDR3 reads CASSDSILAGPTSSYNEQFF. DNA for the CDR3: TGTGCCAGCAGTGACTCGATACTAGCGGGCCCTACGAGCTCCTACAATGAGCAGTTCTTC.

The V call is TRBV6-1, the J call TRBJ2-7, with TRBD1 matching 9 bases. V was clipped by 5 bases and J by 0 bases; unmatched bases: 5. CDR3 length: 15 amino acids. Per germline, CDR1 MNHNS and CDR2 SASEGT. The CDR3 DNA reads as TGTGCCAGCAGTTTCGGGACAGGGAACTCCTACGAGCAGTACTTC. Its translation is CASSFGTGNSYEQYF.

Note on this clone: Sequence at one end of the junction differs from germline and may be a read error. The rearrangement uses TRBV19 and TRBJ2-5; D might be TRBD2 (6 bases). Germline V gene data show CDR1 as LNHDA and CDR2 as SQIVND (reference sequence). This CDR3 comprises 15 residues. CDR3 protein: CASSNQAGSQEAQYF. The CDR3, as DNA: TGTGCCAGTAGTAACCAGGCGGGGAGTCAAGAGGCCCAGTACTTC. Drawing the rest from reference TRBV19 and TRBJ2-5, the complete variable domain is DGGITQSPKYLFRKEGQNVTLSCEQNLNHDAMYWYRQDPGQGLRLIYYSQIVNDFQKGDIAEGYSVSREKKESFPLTVTSAQKNPTAFYLCASSNQAGSQEAQYFGPGTRLLVL.

This sequence joins TRBV6-1 and TRBJ1-2, with D tentatively TRBD1 (6 bases). Germline CDR1 is MNHNS and CDR2 is SASEGT. Trimming stripped 1 base from V and 4 bases from J, with 13 bases between. CDR3 length: 15 residues. This chain's CDR3 is CASSEGQGIGYGYTF. CDR3 DNA sequence: TGTGCCAGCAGTGAAGGCCAGGGGATCGGCTATGGCTACACCTTC.